The text below deals with one TCR beta chain. Antigen specificity is unknown. Reverse transcription of all isolated RNA meant that expressed TCRB transcripts were sequenced. Here immunoSEQ multiplex PCR was the method, and the copy in TCRdb shows in-frame clones only, minus some. The profile covers fewer than 45,000 clones, with roughly 70% appearing a single time and around 1.7% taken by the ten largest. This sample is drawn from a study of beta chain features in type 1 diabetes. General study results and limits: Type 1 diabetes patients showed a moderate but significant shortening of TCRB CDR3s in all four CD4+ subsets.

Per the germline V gene, CDR1 is MDHEN and CDR2 is SYDVKM. This CDR3 is built from 15 residues. With 6 bases clipped from V and 1 base from J, the junction kept 5 bases outside the gene matches. The origin of this receptor is a man aged 30 to 39 with type 1 diabetes. Some clones in this sample may be carry-over from other donors' samples. The chain joins TRBV28 to TRBJ2-7; 11 nucleotides align to TRBD2. Material for sequencing was Tregs from blood. The CDR3, as DNA: TGTGCCAGCAGCAGGGGACTAGCGGAGTCCTACGAGCAGTACTTC. Residues: CASSRGLAESYEQYF.